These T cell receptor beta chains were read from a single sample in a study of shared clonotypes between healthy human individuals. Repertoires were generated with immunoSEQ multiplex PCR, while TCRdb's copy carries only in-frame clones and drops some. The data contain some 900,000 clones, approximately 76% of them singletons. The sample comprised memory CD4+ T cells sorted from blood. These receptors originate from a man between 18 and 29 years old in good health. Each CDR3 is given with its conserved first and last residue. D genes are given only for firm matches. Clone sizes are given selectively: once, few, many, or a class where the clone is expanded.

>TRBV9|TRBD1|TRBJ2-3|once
TGTGCCAGCAGCGGGGGACAGGGGCCACCAGATACGCAGTATTTT
CASSGGQGPPDTQYF
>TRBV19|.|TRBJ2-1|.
TGTGCCACCCAGGACAATTACAATGAGCAGTTCTTC
CATQDNYNEQFF
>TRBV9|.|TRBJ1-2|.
TGTGCCAGCAGCGTAGTAGGGCCTAACTATGGCTACACCTTC
CASSVVGPNYGYTF
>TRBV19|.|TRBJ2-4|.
TGTGCCAGTAGCTCGTTAGAATTAAACATTCAGTACTTC
CASSSLELNIQYF
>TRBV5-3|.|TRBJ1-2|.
TGTGCCAGACTGCTGGTGAGAAAGACCTATGGCTACACCTTC
CARLLVRKTYGYTF
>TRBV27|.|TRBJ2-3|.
TGTGCCAGCAGTTCTACCAATACGCAGTATTTT
CASSSTNTQYF
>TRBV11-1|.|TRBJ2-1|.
TGTGCCAGCAGCTTAGTGGGTATGAGCTCCTACAATGAGCAGTTCTTC
CASSLVGMSSYNEQFF
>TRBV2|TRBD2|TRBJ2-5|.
TGTGCCAGCATGATTAGCGGGGGGTTCCAAGAGACCCAGTACTTC
CASMISGGFQETQYF
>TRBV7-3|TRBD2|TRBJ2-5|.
TGTGCCAGCAGCTCGGGGACTAGCGGCCAAGAGACCCAGTACTTC
CASSSGTSGQETQYF
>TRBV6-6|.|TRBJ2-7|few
TGTGCCAGCAGTTATTCAAATACAGGGAACGAGCAGTACTTC
CASSYSNTGNEQYF
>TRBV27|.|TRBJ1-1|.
TGTGCCAGCAGTTTATCTACAGCAATTAACACTGAAGCTTTCTTT
CASSLSTAINTEAFF
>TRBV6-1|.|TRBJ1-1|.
TGTGCCAGCAGTTCGACAGGCGCCAACACTGAAGCTTTCTTT
CASSSTGANTEAFF
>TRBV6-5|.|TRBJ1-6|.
TGTGCCAGCAGTTACGGCGGGGGGAGGGATTCACCCCTCCACTTT
CASSYGGGRDSPLHF
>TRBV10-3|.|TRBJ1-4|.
TGTGCCATCAGTGCTACGGCGACTAATGAAAAACTGTTTTTT
CAISATATNEKLFF
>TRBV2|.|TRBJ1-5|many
TGTGCCAGCAGTGAGGTGTTAGGCCAGTATAGCAATCAGCCCCAGCATTTT
CASSEVLGQYSNQPQHF
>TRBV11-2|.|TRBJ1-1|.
TGTGCCAGCAGCGAGGTGGCAGCGAACACTGAAGCTTTCTTT
CASSEVAANTEAFF
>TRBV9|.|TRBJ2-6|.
TGTGCCAGCACCCCCCGGGATGGAGACTCTGGGGCCAACGTCCTGACTTTC
CASTPRDGDSGANVLTF
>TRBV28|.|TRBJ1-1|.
TGTGCCAGCAGTTACGGACAGTCCACTGAAGCTTTCTTT
CASSYGQSTEAFF
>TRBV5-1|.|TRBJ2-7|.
TGCGCCAGCAGCTTGGGCAGGCTCGACGAGCAGTACTTC
CASSLGRLDEQYF
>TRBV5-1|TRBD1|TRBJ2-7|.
TGCGCCAGCAGCTTGGATGGTTGGACAGGAGCCTACGAGCAGTACTTC
CASSLDGWTGAYEQYF
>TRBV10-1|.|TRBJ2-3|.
TGCGCCAGCAGTTCCGGACAGGGACTAAGCACAGATACGCAGTATTTT
CASSSGQGLSTDTQYF
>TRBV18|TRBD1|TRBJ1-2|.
TGTGCCAGCTCACTCCCGACAGGGATTGCCTATGGCTACACCTTC
CASSLPTGIAYGYTF
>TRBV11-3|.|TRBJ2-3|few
TGTGCCAGCAGTTCCTCCCCCGGCGGACCCACAGATACGCAGTATTTT
CASSSSPGGPTDTQYF
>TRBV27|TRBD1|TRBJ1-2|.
TGTGCCAGCAGCACCAAGCAAGGGACAGGGCGGTATGGCTACACCTTC
CASSTKQGTGRYGYTF
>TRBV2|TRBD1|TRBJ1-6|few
TGTGCCAGCAGAGACAGGGCCTATAATTCACCCCTCCACTTT
CASRDRAYNSPLHF
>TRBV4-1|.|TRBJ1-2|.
TGCGCCAGCAGCCAAGAGGGGCTTCCTAACTATGGCTACACCTTC
CASSQEGLPNYGYTF
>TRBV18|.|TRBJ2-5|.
TGTGCCAGCTCATCGGGACACCCAGCGGAGACCCAGTACTTC
CASSSGHPAETQYF
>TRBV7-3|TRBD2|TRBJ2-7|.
TGTGCCAGCAGCAAGGGACTAGCGTACGACGAGCAGTACTTC
CASSKGLAYDEQYF
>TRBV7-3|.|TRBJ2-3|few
TGTGCCAGCAGCTTAGTCAGAAGCACAGATACGCAGTATTTT
CASSLVRSTDTQYF
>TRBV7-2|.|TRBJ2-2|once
TGTGCCAGCAGCTATTCAGGCACGAACACCGGGGAGCTGTTTTTT
CASSYSGTNTGELFF
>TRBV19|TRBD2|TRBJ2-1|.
TGTGCCAGTAGTCCCAGCGGGAAGGGCTCCTACAATGAGCAGTTCTTC
CASSPSGKGSYNEQFF
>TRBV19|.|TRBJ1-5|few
TGTGCCAGTAGTATTGTGGGGGTGAATCAGCCCCAGCATTTT
CASSIVGVNQPQHF
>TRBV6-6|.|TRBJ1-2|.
TGTGCCAGCAGTTACTTGGGCCAGGTCGCCAACTATGGCTACACCTTC
CASSYLGQVANYGYTF
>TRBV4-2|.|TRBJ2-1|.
TGTGCCAGCAGCCAAGCCAGTACGAGCTCCTACAATGAGCAGTTCTTC
CASSQASTSSYNEQFF
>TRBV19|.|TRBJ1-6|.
TGTGCCAGTAGTATGGGGTGGCAGAATAATTCACCCCTCCACTTT
CASSMGWQNNSPLHF
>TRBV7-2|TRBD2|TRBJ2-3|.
TGTGCCAGCAGCTTAGCTAGCGGGGGAGAGTATACGCAGTATTTT
CASSLASGGEYTQYF
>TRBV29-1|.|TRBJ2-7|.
TGCAGCGTCCGACCCGACTCCCTCGAGCAGTACTTC
CSVRPDSLEQYF
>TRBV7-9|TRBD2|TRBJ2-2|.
TGTGCCAGCAGCTTGGAAGGACTAGCGGGATTCACCGGGGAGCTGTTTTTT
CASSLEGLAGFTGELFF
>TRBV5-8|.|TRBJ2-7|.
TGTGCCAGTACAGGGAGCTCCTACGAGCAGTACTTC
CASTGSSYEQYF
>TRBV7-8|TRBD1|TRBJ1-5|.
TGTGCCAGCAGCTTAAAGGGACAGGGAAGCCAGCCCCAGCATTTT
CASSLKGQGSQPQHF
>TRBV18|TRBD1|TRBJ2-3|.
TGTGCCAGCTCACCACCGTCGGGGGACAGGGGGCCCACAGATACGCAGTATTTT
CASSPPSGDRGPTDTQYF
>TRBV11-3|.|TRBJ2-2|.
TGTGCCAGCAGCTCCCCGGGAGACACCGGGGAGCTGTTTTTT
CASSSPGDTGELFF
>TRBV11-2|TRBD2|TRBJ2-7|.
TGTGCCAGCAGCTTATCCGGCCAGCGGGAGAGAGTGCAGTACTTC
CASSLSGQRERVQYF
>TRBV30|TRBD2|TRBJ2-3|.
TGTGCCTGCAACGCCCAGCGGGGGATGGGAGATACGCAGTATTTT
CACNAQRGMGDTQYF
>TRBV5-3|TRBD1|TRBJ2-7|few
TGTGCCAGAAGCGTAGACAGGGGGTTACACGAGCAGTACTTC
CARSVDRGLHEQYF
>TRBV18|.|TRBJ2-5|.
TGTGCCAGCTCACCCCAGGGGTTTAGCGAGACCCAGTACTTC
CASSPQGFSETQYF
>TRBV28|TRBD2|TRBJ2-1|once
TGTGCCAGCAGTTTACTCAGCGGGGGGAGCAATGAGCAGTTCTTC
CASSLLSGGSNEQFF
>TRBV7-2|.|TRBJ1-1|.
TGTGCCAGCAGCTTAGACCGAGGACAGAACACTGAAGCTTTCTTT
CASSLDRGQNTEAFF
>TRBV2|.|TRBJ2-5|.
TGTGCCAGCGGCCGGAGGGGGGAGACCCAGTACTTC
CASGRRGETQYF
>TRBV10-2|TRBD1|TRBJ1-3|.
TGCGCCAGCAGTACAGGGGCTGGAAACACCATATATTTT
CASSTGAGNTIYF
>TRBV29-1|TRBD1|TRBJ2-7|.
TGCAGCGTTTCGGACAGGACCTACGAGCAGTACTTC
CSVSDRTYEQYF
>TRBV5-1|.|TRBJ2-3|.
TGCGCCAGCAGCTTGTCCGGGACAGATACGCAGTATTTT
CASSLSGTDTQYF
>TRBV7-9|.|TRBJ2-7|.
TGTGCCAGCAGCTTAGACCACGAGCAGTACTTC
CASSLDHEQYF